This T cell receptor (beta chain) was captured in a study of blood T cell repertoires in COVID-19. At the level of the study: There were acute and convalescent COVID-19 samples, and they came from the United States, Italy and Spain.

Method: immunoSEQ multiplex PCR; TCRdb's copy keeps in-frame clones and lacks some. The sample gives fewer than 350,000 clones, 85% of which show up once; 2.5% to 3% is in the top ten. The germline CDR1 and CDR2 sequences are MNHEY and SVGAGI. This CDR3 is built from 15 residues. With V trimmed by 6 bases and J by 3 bases, 9 bases remained unmatched. This clone occurred once. The chain has TRBV6-5 and TRBJ1-1, with 8 bases fitting TRBD1. The TCR sequence derives from a woman aged 50 to 65 who had recovered from COVID-19. The specimen was PBMCs or T cells enriched from blood (not recorded which). The CDR3 sequence: CASRGTGALDTEAFF. For the CDR3, the DNA is TGTGCCAGCAGGGGGACAGGTGCGCTGGACACTGAAGCTTTCTTT.